This T cell receptor (beta chain) came from a study of OX40 agonist ivuxolimab in advanced cancers. Study information: As their treatment, patients were administered ivuxolimab, an agonistic anti-OX40 (CD134) antibody. Every 2 weeks, ivuxolimab was infused into the patients intravenously at between 0.01 and 10 mg/kg. Averaging about 60 years in age, with a range of about 20 to 90, the cohort was about 85% male. Having had anti-PD-1, anti-PD-L1 or anti-CTLA-4 therapy before was allowed, and over 35% had some.

The method was immunoSEQ multiplex PCR; TCRdb's version includes in-frame clones alone and lacks a portion of them. This sample carries 75,000 to 100,000 clones, roughly 90% of them seen once, and the ten largest clones take 8% to 10%. The germline V gene encodes CDR1 PRHDT and CDR2 FYEKMQ (reference sequence). J lost 1 base, V lost 0 bases, and 0 bases had no gene match. CDR3 length: 17 amino acids. The chain carries TRBV13 and TRBJ2-2, with 12 bases lining up with TRBD2. The clonotype originates from an adult with an advanced solid tumor such as melanoma, head and neck, liver or kidney cancer. The sequences come from CD4+ or CD8+ T cells sorted from blood, collected in a trial of the OX40 agonist ivuxolimab. DNA of the CDR3: TGTGCCAGCAGCTTAGGGGGACTAGCGGGGAACACCGGGGAGCTGTTTTTT. Amino acids: CASSLGGLAGNTGELFF.